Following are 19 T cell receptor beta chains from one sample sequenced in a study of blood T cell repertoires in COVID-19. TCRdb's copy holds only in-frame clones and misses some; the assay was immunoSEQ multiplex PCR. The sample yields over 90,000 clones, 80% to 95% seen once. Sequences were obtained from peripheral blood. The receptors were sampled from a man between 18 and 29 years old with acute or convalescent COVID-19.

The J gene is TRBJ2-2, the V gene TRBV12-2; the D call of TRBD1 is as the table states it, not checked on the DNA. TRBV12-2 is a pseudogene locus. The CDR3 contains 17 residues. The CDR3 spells CASRAPTGQGNTGELFF. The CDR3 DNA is TGTGCAAGTCGCGCCCCGACCGGACAGGGTAACACCGGGGAGCTGTTTTTT.

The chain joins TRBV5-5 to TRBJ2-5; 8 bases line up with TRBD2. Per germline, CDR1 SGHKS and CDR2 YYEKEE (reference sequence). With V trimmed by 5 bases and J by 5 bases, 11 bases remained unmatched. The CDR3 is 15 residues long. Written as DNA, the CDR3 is TGTGCCAGCAGTCCTTGGGGAAGCGGGGGTGAGACCCAGTACTTC. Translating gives CASSPWGSGGETQYF.

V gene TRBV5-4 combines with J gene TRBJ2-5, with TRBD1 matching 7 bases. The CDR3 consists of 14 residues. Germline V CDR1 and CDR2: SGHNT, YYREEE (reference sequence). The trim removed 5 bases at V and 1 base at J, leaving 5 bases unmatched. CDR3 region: CASRFGQVQETQYF. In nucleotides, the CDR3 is TGTGCCAGCAGATTTGGACAGGTCCAAGAGACCCAGTACTTC.

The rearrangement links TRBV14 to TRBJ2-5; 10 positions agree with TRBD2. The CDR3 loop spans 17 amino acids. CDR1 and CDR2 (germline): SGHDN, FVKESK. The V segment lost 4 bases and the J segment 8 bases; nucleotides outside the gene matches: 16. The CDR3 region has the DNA TGTGCCAGCAGCCTTGACCCGGGACTAGCGTACTCGGGTACCCAGTACTTC. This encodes CASSLDPGLAYSGTQYF.

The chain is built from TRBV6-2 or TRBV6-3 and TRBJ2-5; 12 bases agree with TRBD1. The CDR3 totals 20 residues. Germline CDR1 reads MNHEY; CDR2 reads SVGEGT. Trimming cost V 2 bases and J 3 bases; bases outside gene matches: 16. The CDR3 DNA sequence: TGTGCCAGCAGTTACGGGACAGGGGGCTTCCCCCCAGATACGAAAGAGACCCAGTACTTC. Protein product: CASSYGTGGFPPDTKETQYF.

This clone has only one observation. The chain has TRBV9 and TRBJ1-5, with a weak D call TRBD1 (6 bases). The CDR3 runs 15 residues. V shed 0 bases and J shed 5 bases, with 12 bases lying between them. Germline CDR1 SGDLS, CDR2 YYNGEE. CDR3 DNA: TGTGCCAGCAGCGTAGCGGGGGGGCGCGATCAGCCCCAGCATTTT. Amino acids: CASSVAGGRDQPQHF.

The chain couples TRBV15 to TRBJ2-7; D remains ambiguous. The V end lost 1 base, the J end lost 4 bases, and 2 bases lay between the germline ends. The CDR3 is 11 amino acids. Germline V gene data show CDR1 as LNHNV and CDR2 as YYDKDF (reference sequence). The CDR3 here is CATSRAYEQYF. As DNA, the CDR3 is TGTGCCACCAGCAGAGCTTACGAGCAGTACTTC. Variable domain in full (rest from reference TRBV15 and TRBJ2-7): DAMVIQNPRYQVTQFGKPVTLSCSQTLNHNVMYWYQQKSSQAPKLLFHYYDKDFNNEADTPDNFQSRRPNTSFCFLDIRSPGLGDTAMYLCATSRAYEQYFGPGTRLTVT.

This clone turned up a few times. CDR3 bases: TGTGCCAGCAGTTTCAGGGTTGCGGGAGAGCAGTACTTC. Amino acids: CASSFRVAGEQYF. This chain uses TRBV12-3 or TRBV12-4 with TRBJ2-7, with a possible D match to TRBD2 (6 bases). The CDR3 spans 13 residues. Trimming removed 3 bases at V and 7 bases at J, with 13 bases between.

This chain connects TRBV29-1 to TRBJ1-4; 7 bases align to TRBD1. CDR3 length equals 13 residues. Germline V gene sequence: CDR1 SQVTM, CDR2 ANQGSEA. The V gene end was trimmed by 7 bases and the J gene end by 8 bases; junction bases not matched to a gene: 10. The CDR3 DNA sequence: TGCAGCGGAAGCGAGACAGGGAGGGAAAAACTGTTTTTT. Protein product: CSGSETGREKLFF.

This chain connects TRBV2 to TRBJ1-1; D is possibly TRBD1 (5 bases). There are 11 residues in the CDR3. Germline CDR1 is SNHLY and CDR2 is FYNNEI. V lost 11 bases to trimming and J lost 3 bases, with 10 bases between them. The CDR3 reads CAGGLYTEAFF. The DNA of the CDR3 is TGTGCCGGGGGACTTTACACTGAAGCTTTCTTT.

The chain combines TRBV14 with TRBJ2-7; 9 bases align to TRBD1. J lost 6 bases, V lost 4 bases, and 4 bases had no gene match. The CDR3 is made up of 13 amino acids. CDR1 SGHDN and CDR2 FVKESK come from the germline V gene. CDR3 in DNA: TGTGCCAGCAGCCCGGGACAGGGATCCGAGCAGTACTTC. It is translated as CASSPGQGSEQYF.

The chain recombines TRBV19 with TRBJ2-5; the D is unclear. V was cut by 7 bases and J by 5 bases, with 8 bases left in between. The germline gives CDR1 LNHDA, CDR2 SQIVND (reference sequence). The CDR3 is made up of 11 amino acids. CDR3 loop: CASTIGETQYF. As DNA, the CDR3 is TGTGCCAGTACAATCGGTGAGACCCAGTACTTC. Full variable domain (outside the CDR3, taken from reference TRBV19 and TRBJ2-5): DGGITQSPKYLFRKEGQNVTLSCEQNLNHDAMYWYRQDPGQGLRLIYYSQIVNDFQKGDIAEGYSVSREKKESFPLTVTSAQKNPTAFYLCASTIGETQYFGPGTRLLVL.

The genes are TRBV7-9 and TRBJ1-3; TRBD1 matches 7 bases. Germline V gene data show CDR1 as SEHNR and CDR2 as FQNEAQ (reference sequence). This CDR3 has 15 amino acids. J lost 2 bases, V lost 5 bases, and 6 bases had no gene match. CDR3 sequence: CASSPQGEAGNTIYF. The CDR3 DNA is TGTGCCAGCAGCCCTCAGGGGGAGGCTGGAAACACCATATATTTT.

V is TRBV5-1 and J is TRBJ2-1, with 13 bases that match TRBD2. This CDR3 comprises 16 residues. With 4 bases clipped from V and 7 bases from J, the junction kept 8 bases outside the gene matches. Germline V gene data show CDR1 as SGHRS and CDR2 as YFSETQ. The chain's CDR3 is CASSPEGLAGFNEQFF. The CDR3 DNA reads TGCGCCAGCAGCCCGGAGGGACTAGCGGGGTTTAATGAGCAGTTCTTC.

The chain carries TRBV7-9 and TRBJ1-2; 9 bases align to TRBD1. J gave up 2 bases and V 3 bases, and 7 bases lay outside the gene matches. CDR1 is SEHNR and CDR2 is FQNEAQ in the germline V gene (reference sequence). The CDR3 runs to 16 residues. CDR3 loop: CASSFAGTGRNYGYTF. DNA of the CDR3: TGTGCCAGCAGCTTCGCCGGGACAGGGAGAAACTATGGCTACACCTTC.

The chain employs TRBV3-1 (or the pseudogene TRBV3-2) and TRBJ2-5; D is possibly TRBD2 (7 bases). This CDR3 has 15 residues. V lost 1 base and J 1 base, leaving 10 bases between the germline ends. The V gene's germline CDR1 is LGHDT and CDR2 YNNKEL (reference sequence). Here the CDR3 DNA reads TGTGCCAGCAGCCAAGCGGGGGGCCCCCAAGAGACCCAGTACTTC. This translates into CASSQAGGPQETQYF.

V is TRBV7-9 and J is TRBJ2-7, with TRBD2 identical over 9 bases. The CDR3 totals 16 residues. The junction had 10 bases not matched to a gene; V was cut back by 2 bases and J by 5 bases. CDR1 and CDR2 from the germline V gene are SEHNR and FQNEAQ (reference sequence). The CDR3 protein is CASSLKGSGSFDEQYF. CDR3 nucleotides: TGTGCCAGCAGCTTAAAGGGTAGCGGGAGCTTTGACGAGCAGTACTTC.

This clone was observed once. The CDR3 sequence is CASLLYGEADTQYF. Here the CDR3 DNA reads TGTGCCAGCCTCTTATATGGGGAGGCAGATACGCAGTATTTT. The chain employs TRBV11-2 and TRBJ2-3; D might be TRBD2 (6 bases). Between the trimmed V and J ends, which lost 8 bases and 4 bases, there was a span of 16 bases. Germline CDR1 SGHAT, CDR2 FQNNGV. The CDR3 runs to 14 residues.

The CDR3: CASSQREGSTDTQYF. CDR3 in DNA: TGCGCCAGCAGCCAGCGGGAGGGAAGCACAGATACGCAGTATTTT. This rearrangement joins TRBV5-1 to TRBJ2-3, with 10 bases lining up with TRBD2. The CDR3 sequence is 15 residues long. Germline-derived CDR1 and CDR2 are SGHRS and YFSETQ. Germline trimming cut 4 bases from V and 0 bases from J; bases unmatched to any gene: 2.